This T cell receptor (beta chain) stems from a study of T cell responses to AZD1222 COVID-19 vaccine. Across the whole study: Second-dose intervals near 4 or 12 weeks were combined. Study conclusions and caveats: Nearly half of unique spike-specific TCRs reportedly avoided B.1.351 and B.1.1.7 mutated regions. Donors in the cohort were predominantly white British and more often female, and clonal diversity was possibly underestimated. Two AZD1222 administrations were followed by greater Spike-specific TCR breadth and depth.

This table comes from immunoSEQ multiplex PCR, and its TCRdb copy is limited to in-frame clones, with some not included. Of about 79,000 clones listed, approximately 80% are singletons. About this clone: Its antigen is not identified.

This CDR3 is 15 amino acids long. V was clipped by 2 bases and J by 5 bases; unmatched bases: 6. Germline V gene data show CDR1 as KGHSH and CDR2 as LQKENI. V is TRBV18 and J is TRBJ2-7; 10 bases match TRBD1. The sequence came from an adult in good health. The material was peripheral blood, obtained on day 0 of AZD1222 vaccination. CDR3 DNA sequence: TGTGCCAGCTCACCAGGGACAGGGGTAAGGCACGAGCAGTACTTC. Protein: CASSPGTGVRHEQYF.